The rows below give T cell receptor beta chains drawn from one sample of a study of long-term antiretroviral therapy in people with HIV. Assay used: immunoSEQ multiplex PCR; TCRdb lists only in-frame clones, some missing. The repertoire holds fewer than 35,000 clones, with approximately 85% as singletons. The sample in question was unsorted PBMCs, obtained 3.3 years after starting antiretroviral therapy. These receptors all stem from a man aged 18 to 29 with HIV. CDR3s include the opening cysteine and the closing phenylalanine or tryptophan. Fields, in order: J gene, clone size, V gene, D gene, CDR3 protein, CDR3 DNA. D genes are given only for firm matches. Clone size, where shown, is once, few, many, or a class for clones that have expanded.

j_call: TRBJ2-7; clone_size: NA; v_call: TRBV5-1; d_call: NA; cdr3_aa: CASSLVEYEQYF; cdr3_nt: TGCGCCAGCAGCTTGGTGGAATACGAGCAGTACTTC
j_call: TRBJ1-5; clone_size: NA; v_call: TRBV28; d_call: TRBD1; cdr3_aa: CASSRDRVDQPQHF; cdr3_nt: TGTGCCAGCAGTAGAGACAGGGTGGATCAGCCCCAGCATTTT
j_call: TRBJ2-1; clone_size: NA; v_call: TRBV5-1; d_call: NA; cdr3_aa: CASSPERPGVGVQFF; cdr3_nt: TGCGCCAGCAGTCCGGAGAGGCCCGGGGTTGGTGTGCAGTTCTTC
j_call: TRBJ1-4; clone_size: NA; v_call: TRBV18; d_call: NA; cdr3_aa: CASSLRDTRTTNEKLFF; cdr3_nt: TGTGCCAGCTCACTGCGGGACACCCGGACAACTAATGAAAAACTGTTTTTT
j_call: TRBJ1-5; clone_size: NA; v_call: TRBV7-8; d_call: TRBD1; cdr3_aa: CASAGQGLNQPQHF; cdr3_nt: TGTGCCAGCGCGGGACAGGGCTTAAATCAGCCCCAGCATTTT
j_call: TRBJ1-1; clone_size: NA; v_call: TRBV5-1; d_call: NA; cdr3_aa: CASSLGSSYTEAFF; cdr3_nt: TGCGCCAGCAGCTTGGGATCCAGCTACACTGAAGCTTTCTTT
j_call: TRBJ1-1; clone_size: NA; v_call: TRBV2; d_call: NA; cdr3_aa: CASSEAGGNTEAFF; cdr3_nt: TGTGCCAGCAGTGAAGCGGGGGGGAACACTGAAGCTTTCTTT
j_call: TRBJ2-7; clone_size: NA; v_call: TRBV11-2; d_call: TRBD1; cdr3_aa: CASSLVQGPPYEQYF; cdr3_nt: TGTGCCAGCAGCTTAGTACAGGGGCCACCCTACGAGCAGTACTTC
j_call: TRBJ1-1; clone_size: NA; v_call: TRBV11-2; d_call: NA; cdr3_aa: CASSLVDPMFTEAFF; cdr3_nt: TGTGCCAGCAGCTTAGTAGACCCGATGTTCACTGAAGCTTTCTTT
j_call: TRBJ2-2; clone_size: NA; v_call: TRBV27; d_call: NA; cdr3_aa: CASSLWSGNTGELFF; cdr3_nt: TGTGCCAGCAGTTTATGGTCAGGTAACACCGGGGAGCTGTTTTTT
j_call: TRBJ2-5; clone_size: NA; v_call: TRBV10-3; d_call: NA; cdr3_aa: CAIRHGPRRRTQYF; cdr3_nt: TGTGCCATCAGGCACGGGCCCCGTCGTAGGACCCAGTACTTC
j_call: TRBJ2-7; clone_size: few; v_call: TRBV4-1; d_call: NA; cdr3_aa: CASSQDVTTSYEQYF; cdr3_nt: TGCGCCAGCAGCCAAGATGTGACAACCTCCTACGAGCAGTACTTC
j_call: TRBJ1-1; clone_size: NA; v_call: TRBV7-9; d_call: NA; cdr3_aa: CASSFSGVIEAFF; cdr3_nt: TGTGCCAGCAGCTTTTCAGGGGTGATCGAAGCTTTCTTT
j_call: TRBJ1-6; clone_size: few; v_call: TRBV7-9; d_call: TRBD1; cdr3_aa: CASSPTGGSYNSPLHF; cdr3_nt: TGTGCCAGCAGCCCGACAGGGGGCTCCTATAATTCACCCCTCCACTTT
j_call: TRBJ1-4; clone_size: NA; v_call: TRBV6-5; d_call: NA; cdr3_aa: CASSFSVATAGEKLFF; cdr3_nt: TGTGCCAGCAGTTTTTCGGTGGCAACGGCTGGAGAAAAACTGTTTTTT
j_call: TRBJ1-1; clone_size: NA; v_call: TRBV5-1; d_call: TRBD1; cdr3_aa: CASSPPGQGTEAFF; cdr3_nt: TGCGCCAGCAGCCCTCCGGGACAGGGCACTGAAGCTTTCTTT
j_call: TRBJ1-2; clone_size: few; v_call: TRBV27; d_call: TRBD1; cdr3_aa: CASSLGQGLYGYTF; cdr3_nt: TGTGCCAGCAGTCTTGGACAGGGGCTATATGGCTACACCTTC
j_call: TRBJ1-2; clone_size: NA; v_call: TRBV9; d_call: NA; cdr3_aa: CASSVAPVSNGYTF; cdr3_nt: TGTGCCAGCAGCGTAGCGCCAGTCTCGAATGGCTACACCTTC
j_call: TRBJ2-7; clone_size: NA; v_call: TRBV29-1; d_call: NA; cdr3_aa: CSVSTEERYEQYF; cdr3_nt: TGCAGCGTGTCGACGGAAGAGCGCTACGAGCAGTACTTC